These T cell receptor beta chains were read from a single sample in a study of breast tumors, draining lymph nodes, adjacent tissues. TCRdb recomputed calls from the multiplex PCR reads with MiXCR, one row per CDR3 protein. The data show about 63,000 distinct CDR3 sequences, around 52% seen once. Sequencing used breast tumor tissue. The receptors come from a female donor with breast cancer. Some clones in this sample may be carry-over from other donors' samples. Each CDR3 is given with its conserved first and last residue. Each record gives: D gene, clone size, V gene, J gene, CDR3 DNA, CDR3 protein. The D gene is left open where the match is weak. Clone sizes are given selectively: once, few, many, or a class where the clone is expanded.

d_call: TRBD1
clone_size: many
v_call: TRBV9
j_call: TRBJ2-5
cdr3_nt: TGTGCCAGCAGCGTAGTGCCAGGGGGCGCGGAGACCCAGTACTTC
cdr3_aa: CASSVVPGGAETQYF

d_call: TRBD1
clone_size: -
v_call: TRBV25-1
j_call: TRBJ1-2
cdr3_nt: TGTGACAGGGGTAACTATGGCTACACCTTC
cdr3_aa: CDRGNYGYTF

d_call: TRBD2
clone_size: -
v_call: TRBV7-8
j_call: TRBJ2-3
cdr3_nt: TGTGCCAGCAGCTCGAAAGCGGGAGGCGAAGATACGCAGTATTTT
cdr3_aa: CASSSKAGGEDTQYF

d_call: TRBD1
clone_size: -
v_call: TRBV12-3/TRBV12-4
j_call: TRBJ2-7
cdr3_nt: TGTGCCAGCAGTCCGGGACAGGGTTCCTACGAGCAGTACTTC
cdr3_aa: CASSPGQGSYEQYF

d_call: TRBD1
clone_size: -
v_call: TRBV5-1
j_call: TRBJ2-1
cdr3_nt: TGCGCCAGCAGCTGGATCGGACAGGGTGGTTTCAATGAGCAGTTCTTC
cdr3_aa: CASSWIGQGGFNEQFF

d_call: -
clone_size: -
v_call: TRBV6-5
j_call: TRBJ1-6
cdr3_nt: TGTGCCAGCAGGGCCCGGAGGTTTACTTCACCCCTCCACTTT
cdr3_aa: CASRARRFTSPLHF

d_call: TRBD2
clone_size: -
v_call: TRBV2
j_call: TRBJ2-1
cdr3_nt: TGTGCCAGCATGGCTGGGCTAGCGGGGGCGGGGAATGAGCAGTTCTTC
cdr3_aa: CASMAGLAGAGNEQFF

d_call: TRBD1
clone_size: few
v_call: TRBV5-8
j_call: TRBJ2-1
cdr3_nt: TGTGCCCACGACAGGGGGAAATTAAATGAGCAGTTCTTC
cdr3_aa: CAHDRGKLNEQFF

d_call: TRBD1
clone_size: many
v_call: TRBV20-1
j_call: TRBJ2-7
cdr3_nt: TGCAGTGCTACCGGACAGGGGGAAAGCTACGAGCAGTACTTC
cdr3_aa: CSATGQGESYEQYF

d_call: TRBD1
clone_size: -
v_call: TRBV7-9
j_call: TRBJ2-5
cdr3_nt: TGTGCCAGCAGCTTTTCCCGGGACAGATACCAAGAGACCCAGTACTTC
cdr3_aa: CASSFSRDRYQETQYF

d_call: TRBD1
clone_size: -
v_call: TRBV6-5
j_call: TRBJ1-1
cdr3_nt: TGTGCCAGCAGTCCCCGGGACAGGGGGCTCGGCACTGAAGCTTTCTTT
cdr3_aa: CASSPRDRGLGTEAFF

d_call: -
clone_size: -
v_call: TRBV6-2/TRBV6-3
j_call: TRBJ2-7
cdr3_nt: TGTGCCAGCAGTTCTAGGGTGTACAACGAGCAGTACTTC
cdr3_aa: CASSSRVYNEQYF

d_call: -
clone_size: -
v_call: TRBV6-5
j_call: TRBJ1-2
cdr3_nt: TGTGCCAGCAGTCCCGGTGGAAGGCAGGCGAGGGGCTACACCTTC
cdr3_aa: CASSPGGRQARGYTF

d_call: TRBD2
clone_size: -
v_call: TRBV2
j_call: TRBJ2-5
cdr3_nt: TGTGCCAGCAAACCTAGCGGGGGGGGGGAGACCCAGTACTTC
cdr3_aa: CASKPSGGGETQYF

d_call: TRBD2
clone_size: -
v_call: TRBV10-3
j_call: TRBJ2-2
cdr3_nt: TGTGCCACCAGGGCGGGGGGGAATACCGGGGAGCTGTTTTTT
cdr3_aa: CATRAGGNTGELFF

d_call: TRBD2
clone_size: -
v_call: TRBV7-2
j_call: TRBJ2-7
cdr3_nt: TGTGCCAGCAGCTCTGGGACTAGCGGGAGCGAGCAGTACTTC
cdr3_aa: CASSSGTSGSEQYF

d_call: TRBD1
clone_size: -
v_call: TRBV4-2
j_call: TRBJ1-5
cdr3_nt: TGTGCCAGCAGCCAATGGTCAGGGGGTGATCAGCCCCAGCATTTT
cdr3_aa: CASSQWSGGDQPQHF

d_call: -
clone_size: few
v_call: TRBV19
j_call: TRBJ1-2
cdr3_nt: TGTGCCAGTAGTTTGGAGGGTAGCTATGGCTACACCTTC
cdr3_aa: CASSLEGSYGYTF

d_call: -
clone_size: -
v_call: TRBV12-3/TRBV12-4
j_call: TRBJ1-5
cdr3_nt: TGTGCCAGCAGTGCTACCCTTGGTGAGCCCCAGCATTTT
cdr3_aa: CASSATLGEPQHF

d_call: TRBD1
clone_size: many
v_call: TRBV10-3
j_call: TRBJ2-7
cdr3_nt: TGTGCCATCAGTCGGACAGGGGGTTTCTACGAGCAGTACTTC
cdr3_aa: CAISRTGGFYEQYF

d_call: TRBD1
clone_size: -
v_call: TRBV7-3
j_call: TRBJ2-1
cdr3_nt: TGTGCCAGCAGCTTAAGGACAGGGGGCGTCGAGCAGTTCTTC
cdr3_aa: CASSLRTGGVEQFF

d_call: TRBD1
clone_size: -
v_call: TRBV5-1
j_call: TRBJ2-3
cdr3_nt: TGCGCCAGCAGCCCCGGGACAGCAGATACGCAGTATTTT
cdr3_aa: CASSPGTADTQYF

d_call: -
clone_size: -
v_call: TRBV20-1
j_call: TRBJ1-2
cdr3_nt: TGCAGTGCTAGTTCTGGGGCTAACTATGCCTACACCTTC
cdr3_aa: CSASSGANYAYTF

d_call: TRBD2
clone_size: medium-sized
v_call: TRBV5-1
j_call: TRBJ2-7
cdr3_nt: TGCGCCAGCAGCTCGACTAGCGGGACCTACGAGCAGTACTTC
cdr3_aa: CASSSTSGTYEQYF

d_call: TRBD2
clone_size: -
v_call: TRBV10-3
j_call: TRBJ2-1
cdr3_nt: TGTGCCATCAGTGGCCTAGCGGGTTCAGAGCAGTTCTTC
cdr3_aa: CAISGLAGSEQFF

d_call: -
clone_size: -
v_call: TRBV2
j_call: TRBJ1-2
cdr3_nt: TGCGCCAGCAGGGACAACTATGGCTACGCCTTC
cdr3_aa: CASRDNYGYAF

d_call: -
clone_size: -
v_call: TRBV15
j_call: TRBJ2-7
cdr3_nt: TGTGCCACCAGCAGAGACCCCGCAGACGAGCAGTACTTC
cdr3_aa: CATSRDPADEQYF

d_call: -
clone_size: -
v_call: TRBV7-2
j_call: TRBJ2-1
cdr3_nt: TGTGCCAGCAGCTGGGACCGCAGCTCCTACAATGAGCAGTTCTTC
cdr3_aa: CASSWDRSSYNEQFF

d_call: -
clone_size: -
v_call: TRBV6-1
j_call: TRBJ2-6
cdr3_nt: TGTGCCAGCAGTGCTGATGACGGGGCCAACGTCCTGACTTTC
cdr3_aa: CASSADDGANVLTF

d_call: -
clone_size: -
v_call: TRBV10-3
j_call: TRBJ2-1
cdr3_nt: TGTGCCATCAGTGAAGGGCAGCACAATGAGCAGTTCTTC
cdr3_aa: CAISEGQHNEQFF

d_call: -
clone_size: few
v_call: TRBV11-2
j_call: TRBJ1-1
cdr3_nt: TGTGCCAGCAGCTCGCAGAGAAACACTGAAGCTTTCTTT
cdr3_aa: CASSSQRNTEAFF

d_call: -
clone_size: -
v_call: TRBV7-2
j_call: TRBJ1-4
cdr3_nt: TGTGCCAGCAGCGCTGGGTACGAAAAACTGTTTTTT
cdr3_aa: CASSAGYEKLFF

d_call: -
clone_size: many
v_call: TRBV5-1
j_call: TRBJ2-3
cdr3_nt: TGCGCCAGCAGCTGGGGGACTAGCACAGATACGCAGTATTTT
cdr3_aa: CASSWGTSTDTQYF

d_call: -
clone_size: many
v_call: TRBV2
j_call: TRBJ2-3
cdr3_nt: TGTGCCAGCAGTGAAATTACGGCAGATACGCAGTATTTT
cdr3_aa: CASSEITADTQYF

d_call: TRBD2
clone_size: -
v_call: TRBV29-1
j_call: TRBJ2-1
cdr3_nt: TGCAGCGTTGAGATCTACGAGACTAGCGGGAGGTCCGACAATGAGCAGTTCTTC
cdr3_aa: CSVEIYETSGRSDNEQFF

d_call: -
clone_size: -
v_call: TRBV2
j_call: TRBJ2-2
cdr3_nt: TGTGCCAGCAGTGAGGGGGGCACCGGGGAGCTGTTTTTT
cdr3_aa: CASSEGGTGELFF

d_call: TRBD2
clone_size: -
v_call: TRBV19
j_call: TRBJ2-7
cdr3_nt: TGTGCCAGTGGTAGCGGGAGGCTGAGCGAGCAGTACTTC
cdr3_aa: CASGSGRLSEQYF

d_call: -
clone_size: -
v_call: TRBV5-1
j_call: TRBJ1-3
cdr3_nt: TGCGCCAGCAGCTGGGAGGACAGCTTCTCTGGAAACACCATATATTTT
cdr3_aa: CASSWEDSFSGNTIYF

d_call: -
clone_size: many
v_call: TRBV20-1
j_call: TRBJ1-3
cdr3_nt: TGCAGTGCTAGGGACTTTGGAAACACCATATATTTT
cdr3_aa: CSARDFGNTIYF

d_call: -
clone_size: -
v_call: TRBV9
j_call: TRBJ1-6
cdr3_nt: TGTGCCAGCAGCGAGGAGGGGGGACTAACCACAGATACGCAGTATAATTCACCCCTCCACTTT
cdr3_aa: CASSEEGGLTTDTQYNSPLHF

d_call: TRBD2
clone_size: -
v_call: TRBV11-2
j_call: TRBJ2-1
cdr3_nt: TGTGCCAGCAGCTTGGGGCCCGCGGGGGTTTCAAATGAGCAGTTCTTC
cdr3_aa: CASSLGPAGVSNEQFF

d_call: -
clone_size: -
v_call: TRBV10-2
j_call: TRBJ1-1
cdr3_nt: TGCGTCAGCAGGACACAGGGCCATGAAGCTTTCTTT
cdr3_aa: CVSRTQGHEAFF

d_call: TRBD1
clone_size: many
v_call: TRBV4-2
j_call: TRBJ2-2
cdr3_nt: TGTGCCAGCAGCCAAGCCGTGGGGACAGGGGACACCGGGGAGCTGTTTTTT
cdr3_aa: CASSQAVGTGDTGELFF

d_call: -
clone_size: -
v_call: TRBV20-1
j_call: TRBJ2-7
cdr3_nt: TGCAGTGCTAGTGCCCGAGTCAGGGACCGACGGAAGCAGTACTTC
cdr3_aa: CSASARVRDRRKQYF

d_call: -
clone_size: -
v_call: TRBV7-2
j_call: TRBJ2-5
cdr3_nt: TGTGCCAGCAGCTTAGCAGGCAGACAAGAGACCCAGTACTTC
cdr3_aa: CASSLAGRQETQYF

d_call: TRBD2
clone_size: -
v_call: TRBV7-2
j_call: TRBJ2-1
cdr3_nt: TGTGCCAGCAGCTTAGGGTCTAGCGGGCTATACAATGAGCAGTTCTTC
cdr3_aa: CASSLGSSGLYNEQFF

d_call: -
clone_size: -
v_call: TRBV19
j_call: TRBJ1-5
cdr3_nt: TGTGCCGCACAGGATAGCAATCAGCCCCAGCATTTT
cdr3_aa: CAAQDSNQPQHF

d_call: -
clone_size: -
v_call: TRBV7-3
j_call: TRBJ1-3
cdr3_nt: TGTGCCAGCAGTTATATCCACGATACGCTCCCTCACAGCTCTGGAAACACCATATATTTT
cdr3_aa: CASSYIHDTLPHSSGNTIYF

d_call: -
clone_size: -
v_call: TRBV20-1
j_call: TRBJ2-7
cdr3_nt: TGCAGTGCTAGAGATTCCCTGGCCCTCTACGAGCAGTACTTC
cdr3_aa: CSARDSLALYEQYF

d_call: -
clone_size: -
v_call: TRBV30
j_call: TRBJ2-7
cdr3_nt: TGTGCCTGGAGTGTACAATACGAGCAGTACTTC
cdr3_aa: CAWSVQYEQYF

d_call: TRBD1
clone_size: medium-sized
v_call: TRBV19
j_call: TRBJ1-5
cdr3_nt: TGTGCCAGTAGTTTCCTAGGACAGGGCCCTAATCAGCCCCAGCATTTT
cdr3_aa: CASSFLGQGPNQPQHF

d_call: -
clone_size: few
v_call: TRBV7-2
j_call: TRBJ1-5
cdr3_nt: -
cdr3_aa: CASSFLQGWDEKLFFGSGTQHF

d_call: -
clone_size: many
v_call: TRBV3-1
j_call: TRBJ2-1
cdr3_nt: TGTGCCAGCAGCCAAGACGCCTTTCTGTTCTTC
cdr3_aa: CASSQDAFLFF

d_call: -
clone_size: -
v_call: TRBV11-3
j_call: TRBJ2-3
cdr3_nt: TGTGCCAGCAGCCTGGAGGACAGAGATACGCAGTATTTT
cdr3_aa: CASSLEDRDTQYF

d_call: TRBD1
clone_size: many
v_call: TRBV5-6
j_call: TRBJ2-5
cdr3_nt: TGTGCCAGCAGCATTGACAGGGGGCTCAAGACCCAGTACTTC
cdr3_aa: CASSIDRGLKTQYF

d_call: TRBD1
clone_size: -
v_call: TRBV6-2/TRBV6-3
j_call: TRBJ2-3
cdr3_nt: TGTGCCAGCACCCTATTCCCCCGGGGACAGGCGGTACAGGAGCAGTATTTT
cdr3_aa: CASTLFPRGQAVQEQYF

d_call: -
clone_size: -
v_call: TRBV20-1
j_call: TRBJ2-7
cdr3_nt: TGCAGTGCCCAGACCCTTTCGAGCTCCTACGAGCAGTACTTC
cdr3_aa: CSAQTLSSSYEQYF

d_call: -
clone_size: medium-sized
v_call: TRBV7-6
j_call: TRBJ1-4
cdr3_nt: TGTGCCAGCAGCTTTGGGGGTTTTAATGAAAAACTGTTTTTT
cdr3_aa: CASSFGGFNEKLFF

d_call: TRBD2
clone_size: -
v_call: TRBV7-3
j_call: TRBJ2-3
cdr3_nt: TGTGCCAGCAGCCTCTATGGTAGCGGGGTTCCGATCACACATACGCGGTATTTT
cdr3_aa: CASSLYGSGVPITHTRYF

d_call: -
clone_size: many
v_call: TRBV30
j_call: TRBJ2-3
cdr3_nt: TGTGCCTGGAGGTCAGGCCGAGGAAGCACAGATACGCAGTATTTT
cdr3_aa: CAWRSGRGSTDTQYF